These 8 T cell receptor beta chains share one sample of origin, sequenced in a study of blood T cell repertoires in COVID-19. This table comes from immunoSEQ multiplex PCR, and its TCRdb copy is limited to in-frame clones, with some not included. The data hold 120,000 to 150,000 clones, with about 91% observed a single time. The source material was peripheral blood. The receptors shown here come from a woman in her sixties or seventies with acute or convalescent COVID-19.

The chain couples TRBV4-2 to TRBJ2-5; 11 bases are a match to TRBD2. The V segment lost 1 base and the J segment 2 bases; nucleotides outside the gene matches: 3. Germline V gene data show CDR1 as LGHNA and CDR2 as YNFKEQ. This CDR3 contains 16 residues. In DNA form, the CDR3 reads TGTGCCAGCAGCCAAGGTCGACTAGCGGGGCAAGAGACCCAGTACTTC. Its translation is CASSQGRLAGQETQYF.

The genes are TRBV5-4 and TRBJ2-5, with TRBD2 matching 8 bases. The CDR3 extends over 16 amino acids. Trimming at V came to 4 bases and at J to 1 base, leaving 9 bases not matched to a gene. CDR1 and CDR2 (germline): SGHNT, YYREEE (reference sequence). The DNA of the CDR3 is TGTGCCAGCAGCACCGGGGTAGCGGGATCCCAAGAGACCCAGTACTTC. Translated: CASSTGVAGSQETQYF.

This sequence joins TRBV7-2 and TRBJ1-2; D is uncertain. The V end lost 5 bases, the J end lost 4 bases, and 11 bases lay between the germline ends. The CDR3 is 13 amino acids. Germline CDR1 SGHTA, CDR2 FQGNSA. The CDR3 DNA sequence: TGTGCCAGCAGCCCCAACTACCCCTATGGCTACACCTTC. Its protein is CASSPNYPYGYTF.

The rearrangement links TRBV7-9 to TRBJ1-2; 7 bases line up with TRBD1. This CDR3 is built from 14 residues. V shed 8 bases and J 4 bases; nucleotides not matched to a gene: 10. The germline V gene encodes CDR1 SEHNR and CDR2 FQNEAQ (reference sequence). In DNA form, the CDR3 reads TGTGCCAGCCCCCCTCCGGACAGGAGCTATGGCTACACCTTC. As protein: CASPPPDRSYGYTF.

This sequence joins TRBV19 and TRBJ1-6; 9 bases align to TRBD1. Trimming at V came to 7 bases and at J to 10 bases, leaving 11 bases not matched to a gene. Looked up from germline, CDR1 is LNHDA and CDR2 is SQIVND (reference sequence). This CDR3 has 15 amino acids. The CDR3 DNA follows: TGTGCCAGTACCTCGTTGGACAGGGGAGAATCACCCCTCCACTTT. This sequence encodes CASTSLDRGESPLHF.

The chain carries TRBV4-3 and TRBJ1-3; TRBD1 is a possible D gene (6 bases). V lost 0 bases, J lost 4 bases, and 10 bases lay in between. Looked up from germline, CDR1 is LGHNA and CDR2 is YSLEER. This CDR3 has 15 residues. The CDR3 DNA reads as TGCGCCAGCAGCCAAGATTACAGGGAGGGAAACACCATATATTTT. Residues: CASSQDYREGNTIYF.

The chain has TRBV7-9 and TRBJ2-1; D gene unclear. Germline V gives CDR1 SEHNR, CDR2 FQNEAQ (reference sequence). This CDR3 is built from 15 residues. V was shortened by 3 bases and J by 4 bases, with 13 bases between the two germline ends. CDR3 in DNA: TGTGCCAGCAGCTTTTCCTCCGGAGATTACAATGAGCAGTTCTTC. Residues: CASSFSSGDYNEQFF.

CDR3 DNA sequence: TGTGCCAGCAGCTCCCGGACTAGGGGTAACGCCGGGGAGCTGTTTTTT. This encodes CASSSRTRGNAGELFF. The V call is TRBV7-3, the J call TRBJ2-2, with 7 nucleotides matching TRBD2. V gave up 4 bases and J gave up 6 bases; unmatched junction bases: 11. Germline CDR1 and CDR2: SGHTA and FQGTGA. The CDR3 has 16 amino acids.